Listed below are T cell receptor beta chains from one sample, sequenced in a study of Ad26.COV2.S vaccination and SARS-CoV-2 variants. This table comes from immunoSEQ multiplex PCR, and its TCRdb copy is limited to in-frame clones, with some not included. The sample contains about 320,000 clones, just under 85% of which appear only once. This sample comprised peripheral blood, obtained in a trial of Ad26.COV2.S vaccine versus placebo. All receptors derive from a person aged 18-65 years who received the Ad26.COV2.S COVID-19 vaccine or a placebo. CDR3s include the opening cysteine and the closing phenylalanine or tryptophan. A D gene is named only where the DNA matches it firmly. Rows may omit the clone size; those that give it use once, few, many or a size class.

j_gene	d_gene	abundance	v_gene	CDR3nt	CDR3aa
TRBJ2-7	TRBD1	NA	TRBV25-1	TGTGCCAGCAGTGATAAGGGGGCGGGTCTCGAGCAGTACTTC	CASSDKGAGLEQYF
TRBJ2-7	TRBD1	NA	TRBV3-1/TRBV3-2	TGTGCCAGCAGCCATATACCCGGGACAGGATCATACGAGCAGTACTTC	CASSHIPGTGSYEQYF
TRBJ2-7	NA	NA	TRBV29-1	TGCAGCGTTGCCCCCGGGTGGGGGATGATCCACGAGCAGTACTTC	CSVAPGWGMIHEQYF
TRBJ2-7	NA	NA	TRBV7-6	TGTGCCAGCAGCTTAGCGGGTTCGGGGGCAGGGGCCGCCTACGAGCAGTACTTC	CASSLAGSGAGAAYEQYF
TRBJ2-3	TRBD2	once	TRBV19	TGTGCCAGTAGACACCTCGGGGGGGCAGGAGCAGATACGCAGTATTTT	CASRHLGGAGADTQYF
TRBJ2-1	NA	NA	TRBV5-1	TGCGCCAGCAGCTTGCTCCGTGGAGAGCACAATGAGCAGTTCTTC	CASSLLRGEHNEQFF
TRBJ1-1	TRBD1	NA	TRBV7-2	TGTGCCAGCAGCATCGGGACAGGGGCCACTGAAGCTTTCTTT	CASSIGTGATEAFF
TRBJ1-2	TRBD1	once	TRBV5-4	TGTGCCAGCAGCTTGGTGGGCGGGACAGGGTTATCTAACTATGGCTACACCTTC	CASSLVGGTGLSNYGYTF
TRBJ2-2	NA	once	TRBV5-1	TGCGCCAGCAGCCCCGATGGGGGAGAAACCGGGGAGCTGTTTTTT	CASSPDGGETGELFF
TRBJ1-6	TRBD1	NA	TRBV13	TGTGCCAGCAGCTTACCAGGGGGCGCTTCACCCCTCCACTTT	CASSLPGGASPLHF
TRBJ2-7	NA	NA	TRBV19	TGTGCCAGTAGTATAGCCACCTCTAACCTCTACGAGCAGTACTTC	CASSIATSNLYEQYF
TRBJ1-2	NA	NA	TRBV9	NA	CASSVGQGTAYAF
TRBJ1-6	NA	NA	TRBV14	TGTGCCAGCAGCCAATCCTCGGGGTCACCCCTCCACTTT	CASSQSSGSPLHF
TRBJ1-6	NA	NA	TRBV30	TGTGCCTGGAGTGTAACTGCAGGAGATTCACCCCTCCACTTT	CAWSVTAGDSPLHF
TRBJ1-5	NA	NA	TRBV6-6	TGTGCCAGCAGCCAAAGGAGGGGGGATAGCAATCAGCCCCAGCATTTT	CASSQRRGDSNQPQHF
TRBJ1-3	TRBD1	NA	TRBV19	TGTGCCAGTAGCTCAGGGGGCTCTGGAAACACCATATATTTT	CASSSGGSGNTIYF
TRBJ2-1	TRBD1	NA	TRBV7-6	TGTGCCAGCAGTGGAGGACAGGGGGCGTGGAGTGAGCAGTTCTTC	CASSGGQGAWSEQFF
TRBJ1-2	NA	NA	TRBV9	TGTGCCAGCAGCGTAGCAGGCAGCCCTCGGGGCTACACCTTC	CASSVAGSPRGYTF
TRBJ2-7	TRBD1	NA	TRBV2	TGTGCCAGCAGGGGGACAGGGGCTAGCGAGCAGTACTTC	CASRGTGASEQYF
TRBJ2-3	NA	NA	TRBV5-4	TGTGCCAGCAGCCCCGAGGAGCGCCCTTGGGTAGATACGCAGTATTTT	CASSPEERPWVDTQYF
TRBJ2-1	TRBD1	NA	TRBV27	TGTGCCAGCAGTGCCGGGACAGGGAATGAGCAGTTCTTC	CASSAGTGNEQFF
TRBJ2-1	TRBD2	NA	TRBV13	TGTGCCAGCACCCGGACTAGCGGGGGGGTTAGCTCCTACAATGAGCAGTTCTTC	CASTRTSGGVSSYNEQFF
TRBJ2-7	NA	NA	TRBV6-1	TGTGCCAGCAGTGAACCAGGGGTCGAGCAGTACTTC	CASSEPGVEQYF
TRBJ2-7	NA	NA	TRBV6-5	TGTGCCAGCAGGCTGTCTAATCACGAGCAGTACTTC	CASRLSNHEQYF
TRBJ2-2	NA	NA	TRBV10-2	TGCGCCAGCAGTGATTTTAACTACCTCACCGCCGGCACCGGGGAGCTGTTTTTT	CASSDFNYLTAGTGELFF
TRBJ1-6	NA	NA	TRBV19	TGTGCCAGTAGTATAGATCCCAGGGACGGTTTGCCCCTCCACTTT	CASSIDPRDGLPLHF
TRBJ2-7	TRBD2	NA	TRBV4-1	TGCGCCAGCGGGGAGGGCAGATTCTACGAGCAGTACTTC	CASGEGRFYEQYF
TRBJ2-5	NA	NA	TRBV3-1/TRBV3-2	TGTGCCAGCAGCCAAGGGGGGGTGGAGACCCAGTACTTC	CASSQGGVETQYF
TRBJ2-3	TRBD2	NA	TRBV9	TGTGCCAGCAGCCCCCCGGGACTAACTAGCACAGATACGCAGTATTTT	CASSPPGLTSTDTQYF
TRBJ2-3	TRBD2	NA	TRBV5-5	TGTGCCAGCAGCTTGGTCCCACTAGCGACAGATACGCAGTATTTT	CASSLVPLATDTQYF
TRBJ1-3	NA	NA	TRBV11-2	TGTGCCAGCAGCTTAGACAGCCGCTCCTCTGGAAACACCATATATTTT	CASSLDSRSSGNTIYF
TRBJ2-3	TRBD2	NA	TRBV9	TGTGCCAGCAGCGTAGGAGCGGGGGGGCCCATCGATACGCAGTATTTT	CASSVGAGGPIDTQYF
TRBJ2-3	NA	NA	TRBV7-9	TGTGCCAGCAGGGGGACTGCCCTCGGCACAGATACGCAGTATTTT	CASRGTALGTDTQYF
TRBJ2-7	NA	NA	TRBV27	TGTGCCAGCAGTTTGGTCCAGGGCTACGAGCAGTACTTC	CASSLVQGYEQYF
TRBJ2-5	TRBD2	NA	TRBV28	TGTGCCAGCAGAAGGCGGACTAGCGGGGGCCCGTATGAGACCCAGTACTTC	CASRRRTSGGPYETQYF
TRBJ1-4	NA	NA	TRBV18	TGTGCCAGCTCACAGACAGACGAAAAACTGTTTTTT	CASSQTDEKLFF
TRBJ1-2	TRBD1	NA	TRBV5-1	TGCGCCAGCGGGGATACAGGGGTTGGCTATGGCTACACCTTC	CASGDTGVGYGYTF
TRBJ1-2	NA	once	TRBV18	TGTGCCAGCTCACCAGCAGGGATATACTATGGCTACACCTTC	CASSPAGIYYGYTF
TRBJ2-1	NA	NA	TRBV27	TGTGCCAGCAGTGCCCCGGGACTCCTCAGTGAGCAGTTCTTC	CASSAPGLLSEQFF